The present TCR beta chain was sequenced within a study of vaccination and CD4 T cells after COVID-19. Study overall: Culture controls were given either a CEFX pool, an HIV-1 Nef pool, or no peptide.

On this clonotype itself: Its antigen is currently unknown.

Oncomine TCR Beta short-read sequencing was applied to DNA from cultured CD4+ T cells. TCRdb passed the PCR reads through MiXCR, listing each CDR3 protein once. The sample consists of several thousand distinct CDR3 sequences, 50% to 65% of them appearing once. Regarding the study as a whole: Convalescent patients displayed a median about 90% of reactive clones emerging only post-vaccination.

The sample's treatment: 10-day PBMC culture with coronavirus spike peptide pools or control peptides (ViraFEST assay). Germline V gene lookup returns CDR1 DFQATT and CDR2 SNEGSKA (reference sequence). This CDR3 comprises 12 residues. V shed 7 bases and J shed 4 bases, with 12 bases lying between them. The sequence was obtained from a human donor who had recovered from COVID-19. Input material: CD4+ T cells from blood, cultured in vitro. This chain uses TRBV20-1 with TRBJ2-3, with D hard to call. CDR3 residues: CSVRSRADTQYF. The CDR3, as DNA: TGCAGTGTTAGGAGCCGGGCAGATACGCAGTATTTT.